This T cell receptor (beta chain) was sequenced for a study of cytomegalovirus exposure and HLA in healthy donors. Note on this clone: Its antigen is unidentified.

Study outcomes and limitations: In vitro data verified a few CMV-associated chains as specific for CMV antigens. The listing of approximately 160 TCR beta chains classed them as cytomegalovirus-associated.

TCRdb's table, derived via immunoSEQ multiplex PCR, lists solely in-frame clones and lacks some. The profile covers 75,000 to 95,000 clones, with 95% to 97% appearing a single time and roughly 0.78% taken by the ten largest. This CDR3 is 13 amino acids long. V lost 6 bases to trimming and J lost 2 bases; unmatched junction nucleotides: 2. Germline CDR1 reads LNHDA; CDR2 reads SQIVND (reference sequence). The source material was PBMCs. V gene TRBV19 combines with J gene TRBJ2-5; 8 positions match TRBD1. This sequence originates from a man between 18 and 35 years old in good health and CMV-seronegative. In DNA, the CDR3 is TGTGCCAGTAGCCGGGACAGGCAAGAGACCCAGTACTTC. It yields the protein CASSRDRQETQYF.